Below, 9 T cell receptor beta chains from the same sample are listed, as sequenced in a study of CD8+CD57+ T cells in acquired aplastic anemia (dated by TCRdb to the late 2010s). The sequencing machine was an Illumina HiSeq 2000. Genomic DNA served as template for TCR beta VDJ combination and CDR3 sequence profiling. In-frame beta chains were kept once TCRdb had trimmed the public reads at Q25 with fastp and called clones with MiXCR. Each entry is one CDR3 protein sequence, shown with its most common DNA and genes. The table for this sample lists 180,000 or so distinct CDR3 sequences; under 55% of them were counted only once. In total, the top ten clones hold approximately 3% of the sample. The sequenced sample was sorted CD4+, CD8+, or CD8+CD57+ T cells (not recorded which) from PBMCs. Receptor source: a human donor in good health.

J is TRBJ2-5 and V is TRBV20-1; D is possibly TRBD1 or TRBD2 (6 bases each). Germline lookup yields CDR1 DFQATT and CDR2 SNEGSKA (reference sequence). V lost 5 bases and J 2 bases, leaving 12 bases between the germline ends. The CDR3 spans 13 residues. DNA for the CDR3: TGCAGTGCTGGCTGGGGGGCGCAAGAGACCCAGTACTTC. This translates into CSAGWGAQETQYF.

In its sample, this clonotype was seen many times. V and J are TRBV7-2 and TRBJ1-2; D ambiguous. V was clipped by 4 bases and J by 1 base, with 10 bases between them. CDR1 and CDR2 from the germline V gene are SGHTA and FQGNSA. This CDR3 is 14 amino acids long. The CDR3 loop reads CASSSGGFNYGYTF. For the CDR3, the DNA is TGTGCCAGCAGCTCAGGAGGGTTTAACTATGGCTACACCTTC.

The chain joins TRBV20-1 to TRBJ1-5, with 7 bases identical to TRBD1. CDR1 and CDR2 (germline): DFQATT, SNEGSKA (reference sequence). This CDR3 has 14 residues. V was pared by 7 bases and J by 6 bases, with 12 bases of the junction left unmatched. This CDR3 is CSVRTGPGSQPQHF. The CDR3 DNA follows: TGCAGTGTTAGGACAGGACCCGGGAGTCAGCCCCAGCATTTT.

This clonotype showed up many times. The chain has TRBV5-6 and TRBJ2-2; 9 nucleotides line up with TRBD2. CDR3 length: 16 amino acids. Germline values: CDR1 SGHDT, CDR2 YYEEEE. After removal of 0 bases from V and 5 bases from J, the junction contained 5 bases not matched to a gene. The CDR3 bases are TGTGCCAGCAGCTTGGCCTTAGCGGGAGCTACCGGGGAGCTGTTTTTT. Its protein is CASSLALAGATGELFF.

This clonotype occurred many times. The rearrangement links TRBV15 to TRBJ1-1, with no clear D. CDR1 and CDR2 (germline): LNHNV, YYDKDF (reference sequence). This CDR3 is built from 12 residues. The ends were cut back, 1 base at V and 4 bases at J, with 4 bases in the middle. The CDR3 spells CATSRAGTEAFF. The CDR3 DNA follows: TGTGCCACCAGCAGAGCAGGCACTGAAGCTTTCTTT. The whole variable domain, filled in from reference TRBV15 and TRBJ1-1, reads DAMVIQNPRYQVTQFGKPVTLSCSQTLNHNVMYWYQQKSSQAPKLLFHYYDKDFNNEADTPDNFQSRRPNTSFCFLDIRSPGLGDTAMYLCATSRAGTEAFFGQGTRLTVV.

This sequence joins TRBV20-1 and TRBJ2-3; 14 bases line up with TRBD2. The J segment lost 9 bases and the V segment lost 6 bases, leaving 5 bases of the junction unmatched. The CDR3 length is 13 residues. Germline CDR1 is DFQATT and CDR2 is SNEGSKA (reference sequence). CDR3 amino acids: CSALGLAGETQYF. The CDR3 DNA follows: TGCAGTGCGCTGGGACTAGCGGGGGAAACGCAGTATTTT.

This clonotype was seen repeatedly, ten times or more. The rearrangement links TRBV24-1 to TRBJ2-1; 10 nucleotides match TRBD2. V shed 4 bases and J 0 bases; nucleotides not matched to a gene: 5. Germline loops: CDR1 KGHDR, CDR2 SFDVKD. This CDR3 contains 17 residues. The CDR3 sequence is CATSDISGGSSYNEQFF. As DNA, the CDR3 is TGTGCCACCAGTGACATTAGCGGGGGGAGCTCCTACAATGAGCAGTTCTTC.

The rearrangement joins TRBV24-1 to TRBJ1-2, with 11 bases fitting TRBD1. The CDR3 runs to 15 residues. V gave up 5 bases and J gave up 6 bases; unmatched junction bases: 7. Germline V CDR1 and CDR2: KGHDR, SFDVKD. CDR3 protein: CATSARDRGVDGYTF. As DNA, the CDR3 is TGTGCCACCAGTGCCCGGGACAGGGGGGTAGATGGCTACACCTTC.

Points on this clonotype: An end of the junction differs from the germline gene, which may be a read error. The gene calls are TRBV20-1 and TRBJ2-7; 13 bases match TRBD2. Germline lookup yields CDR1 DFQATT and CDR2 SNEGSKA (reference sequence). The CDR3 is made up of 16 amino acids. CDR3 DNA: TGCAGTGCCAGAGGACTAGCGGGGGCGAGCTCCTACGAGCAGTACTTC. It yields the protein CSARGLAGASSYEQYF.